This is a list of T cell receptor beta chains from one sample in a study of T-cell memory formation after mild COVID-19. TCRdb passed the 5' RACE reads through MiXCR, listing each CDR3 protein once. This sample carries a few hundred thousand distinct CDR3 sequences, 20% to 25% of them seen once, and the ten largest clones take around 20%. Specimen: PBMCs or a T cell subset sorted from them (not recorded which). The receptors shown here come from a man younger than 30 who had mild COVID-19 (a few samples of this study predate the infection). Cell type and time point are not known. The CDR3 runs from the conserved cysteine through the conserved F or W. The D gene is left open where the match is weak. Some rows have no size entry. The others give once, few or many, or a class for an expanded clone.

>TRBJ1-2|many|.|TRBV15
CATSRGGGYTF
TGTGCCACCAGCAGAGGGGGTGGCTACACCTTC
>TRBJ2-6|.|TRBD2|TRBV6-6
CASREDFGANVLTF
TGTGCCAGCCGGGAGGATTTTGGGGCCAACGTCCTGACTTTC
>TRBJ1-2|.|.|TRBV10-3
CAIRQTNDYGYTF
TGTGCCATCAGGCAGACGAACGACTATGGCTACACCTTC
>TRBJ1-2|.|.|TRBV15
CATSIEDSSGYTF
TGTGCCACCAGCATAGAGGATTCCAGTGGCTACACCTTC
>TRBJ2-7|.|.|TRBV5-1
CASSLALGSYEQYF
TGCGCCAGCAGCTTGGCGCTGGGATCCTACGAGCAGTACTTC
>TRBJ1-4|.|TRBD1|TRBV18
CASSHEQGLEEKLFF
TGTGCCAGCTCACACGAACAGGGGTTGGAAGAAAAACTGTTTTTT
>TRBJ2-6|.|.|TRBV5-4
CASRLLGSGTGANVLTF
TGTGCCAGCCGACTCCTTGGGTCCGGGACGGGGGCCAACGTCCTGACTTTC
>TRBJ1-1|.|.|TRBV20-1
CSARPSSRGRNTEAFF
TGCAGTGCTAGACCCTCGTCCAGGGGCAGGAACACTGAAGCTTTCTTT
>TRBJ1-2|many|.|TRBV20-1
CSARALWFGYGYTF
TGCAGTGCTAGAGCTTTATGGTTTGGCTATGGCTACACCTTC
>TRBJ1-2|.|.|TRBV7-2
CASSLYEDSSYGYTF
TGTGCCAGCAGCTTATATGAGGACAGCTCCTATGGCTACACCTTC
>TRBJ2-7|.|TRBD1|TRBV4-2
CASSQGQADEQYF
TGTGCCAGCAGCCAGGGACAGGCGGACGAGCAGTACTTC
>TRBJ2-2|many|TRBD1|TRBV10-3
CAISERGDRVNTGELFF
TGTGCCATCAGTGAGCGCGGGGACAGGGTGAACACCGGGGAGCTGTTTTTT
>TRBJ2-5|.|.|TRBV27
CARQGETQYF
TGTGCCAGGCAGGGAGAGACCCAGTACTTC